The rows below give T cell receptor beta chains drawn from one sample of a study of blood T cell repertoires in COVID-19. Produced via immunoSEQ multiplex PCR; TCRdb's table is partial and in-frame only. The sample lists about 230,000 clones, roughly 82% seen once, with 2% to 2.5% in the top ten. The sequenced sample was peripheral blood. These receptor sequences come from a man aged 35 to 55 who had recovered from COVID-19. CDR3s include the opening cysteine and the closing phenylalanine or tryptophan. Fields, in order: V gene, clone size, J gene, D gene, CDR3 DNA, CDR3 protein. The D gene is left open where the match is weak. Not all rows give a size; the values are once, few, many and, for expanded clones, a class.

v_gene: TRBV5-1
abundance: once
j_gene: TRBJ2-5
d_gene: .
CDR3nt: TGCGCCAGCAATCGCGGGGCAGGGACAGAGACCCAGTACTTC
CDR3aa: CASNRGAGTETQYF

v_gene: TRBV5-4
abundance: .
j_gene: TRBJ2-3
d_gene: .
CDR3nt: TGTGCCAGCAGCTTGGAAAGCCGAGATACGCAGTATTTT
CDR3aa: CASSLESRDTQYF

v_gene: TRBV5-8
abundance: .
j_gene: TRBJ2-7
d_gene: .
CDR3nt: TGTGCCAGCAGCTTGACTCGTTTCCAGCAGTACTTC
CDR3aa: CASSLTRFQQYF

v_gene: TRBV6-1
abundance: .
j_gene: TRBJ2-6
d_gene: .
CDR3nt: TGTGCCAGCAGTGAAGCGAATGTCAGAGGGTGGAGGGCCAACGTCCTGACTTTC
CDR3aa: CASSEANVRGWRANVLTF

v_gene: TRBV9
abundance: .
j_gene: TRBJ2-5
d_gene: .
CDR3nt: TGTGCCAGCAGCGTAGGGTCTGGAGTACCGGAGACCCAGTACTTC
CDR3aa: CASSVGSGVPETQYF

v_gene: TRBV19
abundance: .
j_gene: TRBJ1-1
d_gene: .
CDR3nt: TGTGCCAGTAGTTTCGTACAGGGTGGCACTGAAGCTTTCTTT
CDR3aa: CASSFVQGGTEAFF

v_gene: TRBV9
abundance: once
j_gene: TRBJ1-1
d_gene: TRBD1
CDR3nt: TGTGCCAGCAGCGTAGAGGACAGGGACACTGAAGCTTTCTTT
CDR3aa: CASSVEDRDTEAFF

v_gene: TRBV5-4
abundance: .
j_gene: TRBJ2-3
d_gene: TRBD2
CDR3nt: TGTGCCAGCGGAAATAGCGGGAGTTCAGGGACTAGCACAGATACGCAGTATTTT
CDR3aa: CASGNSGSSGTSTDTQYF

v_gene: TRBV6-5
abundance: once
j_gene: TRBJ1-6
d_gene: TRBD1
CDR3nt: TGTGCCAGCGGAGACAGGGATAATTCACCCCTCCACTTT
CDR3aa: CASGDRDNSPLHF

v_gene: TRBV12-5
abundance: .
j_gene: TRBJ2-2
d_gene: TRBD2
CDR3nt: TGTGCTAGTGGTTTGGTAGAACTAGCGGGAGGCCTCAGGGAGCTGTTTTTT
CDR3aa: CASGLVELAGGLRELFF

v_gene: TRBV11-2
abundance: .
j_gene: TRBJ1-2
d_gene: TRBD1
CDR3nt: TGTGCCAGCAGCTTATTGTTAGGAGGGGGACAGCAAAACTATGGCTACACCTTC
CDR3aa: CASSLLLGGGQQNYGYTF

v_gene: TRBV10-2
abundance: .
j_gene: TRBJ2-3
d_gene: .
CDR3nt: TGCGCCAGCTATGACTGGCGGGATTCAGATACGCAGTATTTT
CDR3aa: CASYDWRDSDTQYF

v_gene: TRBV6-5
abundance: .
j_gene: TRBJ2-1
d_gene: TRBD1
CDR3nt: TGTGCCACCATGGGGGACAGGGGACGCGATGAGCAGTTCTTC
CDR3aa: CATMGDRGRDEQFF

v_gene: TRBV28
abundance: .
j_gene: TRBJ1-3
d_gene: .
CDR3nt: TGTGCCAGCAGACGGGGTGTCACTGGAAACACCATATATTTT
CDR3aa: CASRRGVTGNTIYF

v_gene: TRBV18
abundance: .
j_gene: TRBJ1-2
d_gene: .
CDR3nt: TGTGCCAGCTCACCAGCCCAGGGCGACTATGGCTACACCTTC
CDR3aa: CASSPAQGDYGYTF

v_gene: TRBV11-2
abundance: .
j_gene: TRBJ1-1
d_gene: .
CDR3nt: TGTGCCAGCAGCTTAGAGGGAAGGGAGACTGAAGCTTTCTTT
CDR3aa: CASSLEGRETEAFF

v_gene: TRBV5-1
abundance: .
j_gene: TRBJ2-3
d_gene: TRBD2
CDR3nt: TGCGCCAGCAGCTTGGCTCGGGGGGGAACAGATACGCAGTATTTT
CDR3aa: CASSLARGGTDTQYF

v_gene: TRBV10-3
abundance: .
j_gene: TRBJ1-1
d_gene: TRBD1
CDR3nt: TGTGCCATCACTCGGGGACAGGAAAACACTGAAGCTTTCTTT
CDR3aa: CAITRGQENTEAFF

v_gene: TRBV29-1
abundance: .
j_gene: TRBJ2-3
d_gene: .
CDR3nt: TGCAGCGCCGCTACGGGAGCAGATACGCAGTATTTT
CDR3aa: CSAATGADTQYF

v_gene: TRBV7-9
abundance: .
j_gene: TRBJ2-5
d_gene: .
CDR3nt: TGTGCCAGCAGCATTAGACAGATTCAAGAGACCCAGTACTTC
CDR3aa: CASSIRQIQETQYF

v_gene: TRBV4-1
abundance: once
j_gene: TRBJ1-1
d_gene: TRBD1
CDR3nt: TGCGCCAGCAGCCCCCGGGACAGGGACAACACTGAAGCTTTCTTT
CDR3aa: CASSPRDRDNTEAFF

v_gene: TRBV11-2
abundance: once
j_gene: TRBJ2-3
d_gene: .
CDR3nt: TGTGCCAGCAGCTTCTCCCCTAGCACAGATACGCAGTATTTT
CDR3aa: CASSFSPSTDTQYF

v_gene: TRBV19
abundance: .
j_gene: TRBJ1-4
d_gene: TRBD1
CDR3nt: TGTGCCAGTAGTTCGGGGACAGATGCAACTAATGAAAAACTGTTTTTT
CDR3aa: CASSSGTDATNEKLFF

v_gene: TRBV5-1
abundance: .
j_gene: TRBJ1-4
d_gene: .
CDR3nt: TGCGCCAGCAGGGCGAACGGGGGGGTGAACGAAAAACTGTTTTTT
CDR3aa: CASRANGGVNEKLFF

v_gene: TRBV20-1
abundance: .
j_gene: TRBJ1-3
d_gene: .
CDR3nt: TGCAGTGCTAGAGACAGGGTGACCATATATTTT
CDR3aa: CSARDRVTIYF

v_gene: TRBV2
abundance: .
j_gene: TRBJ1-4
d_gene: .
CDR3nt: TGTGCCAGCAGTACGGACATATCAACTAATGAAAAACTGTTTTTT
CDR3aa: CASSTDISTNEKLFF

v_gene: TRBV4-1
abundance: .
j_gene: TRBJ2-3
d_gene: TRBD1
CDR3nt: TGCGCCAGCAGCTACCGACAGGGTAGAGATACGCAGTATTTT
CDR3aa: CASSYRQGRDTQYF

v_gene: TRBV29-1
abundance: .
j_gene: TRBJ2-3
d_gene: .
CDR3nt: TGCAGCGTTAGTCCGGGGAGCACAGATACGCAGTATTTT
CDR3aa: CSVSPGSTDTQYF

v_gene: TRBV13
abundance: .
j_gene: TRBJ2-7
d_gene: TRBD1
CDR3nt: TGTGCCAGCAGCCCGCGCGGACAGGGGTCCTACGAGCAGTACTTC
CDR3aa: CASSPRGQGSYEQYF

v_gene: TRBV7-2
abundance: .
j_gene: TRBJ2-3
d_gene: .
CDR3nt: TGTGCCAGCAGCTCGAACCTTCCATGGCTAGGGGGTAGAGATACGCAGTATTTT
CDR3aa: CASSSNLPWLGGRDTQYF

v_gene: TRBV11-2
abundance: .
j_gene: TRBJ2-4
d_gene: .
CDR3nt: TGTGCCAGCAGCCGCAACGTATTATCAGGGCCCCTAGCCAAAAACATTCAGTACTTC
CDR3aa: CASSRNVLSGPLAKNIQYF

v_gene: TRBV7-7
abundance: .
j_gene: TRBJ2-1
d_gene: TRBD1
CDR3nt: TGTGCTAGCAGCTTGGTGACAGGGTTTAATCGCCAGGTTCAGTTCTTC
CDR3aa: CASSLVTGFNRQVQFF

v_gene: TRBV5-6
abundance: .
j_gene: TRBJ1-1
d_gene: .
CDR3nt: TGTGCCAGCAGCTTGGGGTCCAGGGGAGCTTTCTTT
CDR3aa: CASSLGSRGAFF

v_gene: TRBV7-8
abundance: .
j_gene: TRBJ1-1
d_gene: .
CDR3nt: TGTGCCAGCAGCTTAATGGGGGGTTTTAGCACTGAAGCTTTCTTT
CDR3aa: CASSLMGGFSTEAFF

v_gene: TRBV6-5
abundance: .
j_gene: TRBJ1-2
d_gene: .
CDR3nt: TGTGCCAGCAGTTACTCACAGGACAGCCTCTATGGCTACACCTTC
CDR3aa: CASSYSQDSLYGYTF

v_gene: TRBV5-5
abundance: .
j_gene: TRBJ1-1
d_gene: .
CDR3nt: TGTGCCAGCCTCGATGGCAGGGATTGGAACACTGAAGCTTTCTTT
CDR3aa: CASLDGRDWNTEAFF

v_gene: TRBV30
abundance: .
j_gene: TRBJ2-1
d_gene: TRBD2
CDR3nt: TGTGCCTGGAGTCTAGCGGGTATCTCCTACAATGAGCAGTTCTTC
CDR3aa: CAWSLAGISYNEQFF

v_gene: TRBV7-2
abundance: .
j_gene: TRBJ1-6
d_gene: TRBD1
CDR3nt: TGTGCCAGCAGCTTGGGGACAGTTAATTCACCCCTCCACTTT
CDR3aa: CASSLGTVNSPLHF

v_gene: TRBV18
abundance: .
j_gene: TRBJ1-1
d_gene: .
CDR3nt: TGTGCCAGCTCACTGGTGAGGGAGAACACTGAAGCTTTCTTT
CDR3aa: CASSLVRENTEAFF

v_gene: TRBV21-1
abundance: .
j_gene: TRBJ1-1
d_gene: .
CDR3nt: TGTGCCAGCAGTCTAGGGGGCGGCACTGAAGCTTTCTTT
CDR3aa: CASSLGGGTEAFF

v_gene: TRBV5-4
abundance: once
j_gene: TRBJ1-2
d_gene: TRBD1
CDR3nt: TGTGCCAGCAGCTTGACAGGGGGCAACTATGGCTACACCTTC
CDR3aa: CASSLTGGNYGYTF

v_gene: TRBV4-3
abundance: .
j_gene: TRBJ2-3
d_gene: .
CDR3nt: TGCGCCAGCAGCCATGCCTCCGGGACAGATACGCAGTATTTT
CDR3aa: CASSHASGTDTQYF

v_gene: TRBV30
abundance: once
j_gene: TRBJ2-5
d_gene: .
CDR3nt: TGTGCCTGGAAGGTAGCAGGGGCTAACCAAGAGACCCAGTACTTC
CDR3aa: CAWKVAGANQETQYF

v_gene: TRBV18
abundance: .
j_gene: TRBJ1-1
d_gene: .
CDR3nt: TGTGCCAGCTCACCAGACAGGACGAACACTGAAGCTTTCTTT
CDR3aa: CASSPDRTNTEAFF

v_gene: TRBV27
abundance: .
j_gene: TRBJ1-1
d_gene: TRBD1
CDR3nt: TGTGCCAGCAGTGACAGGGGGGACACTGAAGCTTTCTTT
CDR3aa: CASSDRGDTEAFF